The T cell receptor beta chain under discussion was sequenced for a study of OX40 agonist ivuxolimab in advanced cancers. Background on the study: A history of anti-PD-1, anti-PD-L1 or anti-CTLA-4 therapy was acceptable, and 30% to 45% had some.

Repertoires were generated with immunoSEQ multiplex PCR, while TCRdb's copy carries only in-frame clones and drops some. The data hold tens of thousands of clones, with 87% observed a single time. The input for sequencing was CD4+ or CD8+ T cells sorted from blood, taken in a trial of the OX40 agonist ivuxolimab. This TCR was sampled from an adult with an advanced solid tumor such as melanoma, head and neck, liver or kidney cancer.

CDR3 DNA: TGTGCCAGCAGTTATTACCGGGACAGGGGCACCGGGGAGCTGTTTTTT. Protein: CASSYYRDRGTGELFF. The rearrangement links TRBV6-5 to TRBJ2-2; 10 bases agree with TRBD1. The CDR3 runs to 16 residues. With V trimmed by 3 bases and J by 4 bases, 5 bases remained unmatched. CDR1 is MNHEY, CDR2 SVGAGI, per germline.